The rows below give T cell receptor beta chains drawn from one sample of a study of shared clonotypes between healthy human individuals. Clones were sequenced by immunoSEQ multiplex PCR, and TCRdb holds only the in-frame ones, with some missing. The sample includes roughly 520,000 clones, more than 95% of them seen just once. The source material was naive CD4+ T cells sorted from blood. The receptors come from a woman between 25 and 40 years old in good health. CDR3s include the opening cysteine and the closing phenylalanine or tryptophan. Each record gives: D gene, J gene, V gene, clone size, CDR3 protein, CDR3 DNA. The D gene is left open where the match is weak. Clone size is not always given. Where it is, it says once, few, many or a class for expanded clones.

D gene: NA
J gene: TRBJ2-5
V gene: TRBV5-1
clone size: once
CDR3 protein: CASSLVRQGGLETQYF
CDR3 DNA: TGCGCCAGCAGCTTGGTTCGGCAGGGGGGTTTGGAGACCCAGTACTTC

D gene: NA
J gene: TRBJ2-3
V gene: TRBV6-5
clone size: NA
CDR3 protein: CASTTQGGSTDTQYF
CDR3 DNA: TGTGCCAGCACTACACAGGGAGGAAGCACAGATACGCAGTATTTT

D gene: NA
J gene: TRBJ1-5
V gene: TRBV28
clone size: NA
CDR3 protein: CASSLWFGGDHQPQHF
CDR3 DNA: TGTGCCAGCAGTTTATGGTTCGGGGGCGATCATCAGCCCCAGCATTTT

D gene: NA
J gene: TRBJ1-2
V gene: TRBV6-1
clone size: NA
CDR3 protein: CASSGTPSSSYTF
CDR3 DNA: TGTGCCAGCAGTGGGACACCATCATCGAGCTACACCTTC

D gene: TRBD1
J gene: TRBJ1-1
V gene: TRBV5-1
clone size: NA
CDR3 protein: CASSFDRGDTEAFF
CDR3 DNA: TGCGCCAGCAGCTTCGACAGGGGGGACACTGAAGCTTTCTTT

D gene: NA
J gene: TRBJ1-1
V gene: TRBV7-2
clone size: NA
CDR3 protein: CASSFSTEAFF
CDR3 DNA: TGTGCCAGCAGCTTCAGCACCGAAGCTTTCTTT

D gene: NA
J gene: TRBJ2-7
V gene: TRBV4-1
clone size: NA
CDR3 protein: CASSQDGAGGIYEQYF
CDR3 DNA: TGCGCCAGCAGCCAAGATGGAGCGGGTGGTATCTACGAGCAGTACTTC

D gene: NA
J gene: TRBJ1-5
V gene: TRBV7-8
clone size: NA
CDR3 protein: CASSSGRQLNQPQHF
CDR3 DNA: TGTGCCAGCAGCTCGGGACGCCAACTGAATCAGCCCCAGCATTTT

D gene: NA
J gene: TRBJ1-3
V gene: TRBV4-1
clone size: NA
CDR3 protein: CASSQGSGNTIYF
CDR3 DNA: TGCGCCAGCAGCCAGGGCTCTGGAAACACCATATATTTT

D gene: NA
J gene: TRBJ1-4
V gene: TRBV7-7
clone size: NA
CDR3 protein: CASSLALYEKLFF
CDR3 DNA: TGTGCCAGCAGCTTAGCCCTCTACGAAAAACTGTTTTTT

D gene: NA
J gene: TRBJ1-5
V gene: TRBV7-9
clone size: NA
CDR3 protein: CASSLDLDINQPQHF
CDR3 DNA: TGTGCCAGCAGCTTAGATCTGGACATAAATCAGCCCCAGCATTTT

D gene: NA
J gene: TRBJ2-7
V gene: TRBV6-5
clone size: NA
CDR3 protein: CASRVFYEQYF
CDR3 DNA: TGTGCCAGCAGGGTTTTCTACGAGCAGTACTTC

D gene: NA
J gene: TRBJ1-1
V gene: TRBV5-1
clone size: NA
CDR3 protein: CASSLQAANTEAFF
CDR3 DNA: TGCGCCAGCAGCTTGCAGGCCGCGAACACTGAAGCTTTCTTT

D gene: TRBD1
J gene: TRBJ1-2
V gene: TRBV11-2
clone size: NA
CDR3 protein: CASSLQGASGYTF
CDR3 DNA: TGTGCCAGCAGCCTACAGGGGGCGAGTGGCTACACCTTC

D gene: NA
J gene: TRBJ1-5
V gene: TRBV6-1
clone size: NA
CDR3 protein: CASSERYNQPQHF
CDR3 DNA: TGTGCCAGCAGTGAACGATACAATCAGCCCCAGCATTTT

D gene: TRBD2
J gene: TRBJ2-7
V gene: TRBV11-2
clone size: NA
CDR3 protein: CASSLKGGRALSEQYF
CDR3 DNA: TGTGCCAGCAGCTTAAAAGGCGGGAGGGCCTTGAGCGAGCAGTACTTC

D gene: NA
J gene: TRBJ1-2
V gene: TRBV5-5
clone size: NA
CDR3 protein: CASSLVWDVVYGYTF
CDR3 DNA: TGTGCCAGCAGCTTAGTCTGGGACGTCGTCTATGGCTACACCTTC

D gene: NA
J gene: TRBJ2-1
V gene: TRBV5-1
clone size: NA
CDR3 protein: CASSFTSASYNEQFF
CDR3 DNA: TGCGCCAGCAGCTTCACAAGCGCCTCCTACAATGAGCAGTTCTTC

D gene: TRBD1
J gene: TRBJ1-4
V gene: TRBV6-5
clone size: NA
CDR3 protein: CASSYLGQGAEKLFF
CDR3 DNA: TGTGCCAGCAGTTACCTAGGACAGGGGGCTGAAAAACTGTTTTTT

D gene: NA
J gene: TRBJ2-7
V gene: TRBV7-9
clone size: once
CDR3 protein: CASSWSSYEQYF
CDR3 DNA: TGTGCCAGCAGCTGGAGCTCCTACGAGCAGTACTTC

D gene: TRBD2
J gene: TRBJ2-1
V gene: TRBV4-1
clone size: NA
CDR3 protein: CASSRLPGLAGGGYNEQFF
CDR3 DNA: TGCGCCAGCAGCCGACTACCGGGACTAGCGGGAGGCGGGTACAATGAGCAGTTCTTC

D gene: NA
J gene: TRBJ2-1
V gene: TRBV5-6
clone size: NA
CDR3 protein: CASSLLAGGNNEQFF
CDR3 DNA: TGTGCCAGCAGCTTACTGGCCGGGGGTAACAATGAGCAGTTCTTC

D gene: TRBD1
J gene: TRBJ1-4
V gene: TRBV29-1
clone size: NA
CDR3 protein: CSVAPGQTNEKLFF
CDR3 DNA: TGCAGCGTTGCTCCGGGACAGACTAATGAAAAACTGTTTTTT

D gene: NA
J gene: TRBJ2-2
V gene: TRBV6-1
clone size: NA
CDR3 protein: CASSELGRSNPGELFF
CDR3 DNA: TGTGCCAGCAGTGAACTCGGCAGAAGCAACCCCGGGGAGCTGTTTTTT

D gene: NA
J gene: TRBJ2-7
V gene: TRBV10-2
clone size: NA
CDR3 protein: CASTTAAGYEQYF
CDR3 DNA: TGCGCCAGTACTACAGCGGCCGGCTACGAGCAGTACTTC

D gene: TRBD1
J gene: TRBJ2-1
V gene: TRBV19
clone size: NA
CDR3 protein: CASSPDPRQGRIDEQFF
CDR3 DNA: TGTGCCAGTAGTCCAGACCCACGACAGGGGCGCATAGATGAGCAGTTCTTC

D gene: NA
J gene: TRBJ1-1
V gene: TRBV6-1
clone size: NA
CDR3 protein: CASSELGYGDTEAFF
CDR3 DNA: TGTGCCAGCAGTGAACTGGGTTACGGGGACACTGAAGCTTTCTTT

D gene: NA
J gene: TRBJ2-5
V gene: TRBV5-6
clone size: NA
CDR3 protein: CASSLEAGEETQYF
CDR3 DNA: TGTGCCAGCAGCTTGGAAGCAGGGGAAGAGACCCAGTACTTC

D gene: TRBD1
J gene: TRBJ1-5
V gene: TRBV19
clone size: NA
CDR3 protein: CASRDRELEQPQHF
CDR3 DNA: TGTGCCAGCCGGGACAGGGAGTTAGAGCAGCCCCAGCATTTT

D gene: TRBD2
J gene: TRBJ2-5
V gene: TRBV2
clone size: NA
CDR3 protein: CASRPDGGETQYF
CDR3 DNA: TGTGCCAGCAGACCCGACGGGGGGGAGACCCAGTACTTC

D gene: TRBD2
J gene: TRBJ2-3
V gene: TRBV28
clone size: NA
CDR3 protein: CASSPSGRATDTQYF
CDR3 DNA: TGTGCCAGCAGCCCCAGCGGGAGGGCCACAGATACGCAGTATTTT

D gene: NA
J gene: TRBJ2-3
V gene: TRBV7-3
clone size: NA
CDR3 protein: CASSLTASGSADTQYF
CDR3 DNA: TGTGCCAGCAGCTTAACGGCTAGTGGATCTGCAGATACGCAGTATTTT

D gene: NA
J gene: TRBJ2-2
V gene: TRBV4-1
clone size: NA
CDR3 protein: CASSQVPGRGTGELFF
CDR3 DNA: TGCGCCAGCAGCCAAGTGCCGGGTAGGGGCACCGGGGAGCTGTTTTTT

D gene: TRBD1
J gene: TRBJ1-5
V gene: TRBV7-8
clone size: NA
CDR3 protein: CASSLTTGTGSNQPQHF
CDR3 DNA: TGTGCCAGCAGCTTGACTACCGGGACAGGTAGCAATCAGCCCCAGCATTTT

D gene: TRBD1
J gene: TRBJ1-5
V gene: TRBV7-2
clone size: NA
CDR3 protein: CASSQDRDSNQPQHF
CDR3 DNA: TGTGCCAGCAGCCAGGACAGGGATAGCAATCAGCCCCAGCATTTT

D gene: TRBD1
J gene: TRBJ1-2
V gene: TRBV5-4
clone size: NA
CDR3 protein: CASSPGTDTYGYTF
CDR3 DNA: TGTGCCAGCAGCCCCGGGACAGACACTTATGGCTACACCTTC